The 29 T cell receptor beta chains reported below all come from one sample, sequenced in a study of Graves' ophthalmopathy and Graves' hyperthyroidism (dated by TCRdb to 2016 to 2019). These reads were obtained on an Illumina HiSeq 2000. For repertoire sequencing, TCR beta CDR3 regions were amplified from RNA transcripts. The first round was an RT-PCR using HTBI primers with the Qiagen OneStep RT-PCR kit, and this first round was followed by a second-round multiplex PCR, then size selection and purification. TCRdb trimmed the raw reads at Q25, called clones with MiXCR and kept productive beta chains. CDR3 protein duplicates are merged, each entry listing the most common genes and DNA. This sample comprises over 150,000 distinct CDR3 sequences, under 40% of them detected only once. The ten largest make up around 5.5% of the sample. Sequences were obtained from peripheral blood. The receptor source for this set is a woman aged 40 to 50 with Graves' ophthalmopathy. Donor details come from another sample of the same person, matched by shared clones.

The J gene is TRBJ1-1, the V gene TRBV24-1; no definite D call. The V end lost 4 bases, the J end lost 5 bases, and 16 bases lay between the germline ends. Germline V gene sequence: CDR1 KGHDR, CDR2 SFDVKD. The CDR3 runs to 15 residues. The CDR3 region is CATSETSHGITEAFF. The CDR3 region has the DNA TGTGCCACCAGTGAGACTTCCCATGGGATAACTGAAGCTTTCTTT.

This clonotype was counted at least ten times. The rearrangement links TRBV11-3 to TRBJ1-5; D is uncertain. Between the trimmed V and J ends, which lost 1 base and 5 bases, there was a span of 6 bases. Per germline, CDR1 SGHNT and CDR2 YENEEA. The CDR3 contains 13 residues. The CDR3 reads CASSLGPDQPQHF. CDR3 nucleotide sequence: TGTGCCAGCAGCTTAGGTCCGGATCAGCCCCAGCATTTT.

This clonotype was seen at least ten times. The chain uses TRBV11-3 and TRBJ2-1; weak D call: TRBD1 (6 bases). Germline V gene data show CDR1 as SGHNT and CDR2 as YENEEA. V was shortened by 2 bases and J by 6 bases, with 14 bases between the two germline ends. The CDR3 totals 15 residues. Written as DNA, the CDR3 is TGTGCCAGCAGCTTAAAACAGGGATGGCGCAATGAGCAGTTCTTC. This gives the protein CASSLKQGWRNEQFF.

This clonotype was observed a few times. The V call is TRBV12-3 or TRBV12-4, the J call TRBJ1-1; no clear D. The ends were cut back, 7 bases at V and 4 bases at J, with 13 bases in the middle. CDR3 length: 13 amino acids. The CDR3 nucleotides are TGTGCCAGCAAATTCGCACGGAGCACTGAAGCTTTCTTT. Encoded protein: CASKFARSTEAFF.

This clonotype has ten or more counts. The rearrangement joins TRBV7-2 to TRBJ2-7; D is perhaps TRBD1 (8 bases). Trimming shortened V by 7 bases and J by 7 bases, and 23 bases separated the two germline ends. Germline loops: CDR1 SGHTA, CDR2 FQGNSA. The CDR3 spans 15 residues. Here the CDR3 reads CASNHLTGDYEEQYF. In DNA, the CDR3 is TGTGCCAGCAACCACCTGACAGGGGACTACGAAGAGCAGTACTTC.

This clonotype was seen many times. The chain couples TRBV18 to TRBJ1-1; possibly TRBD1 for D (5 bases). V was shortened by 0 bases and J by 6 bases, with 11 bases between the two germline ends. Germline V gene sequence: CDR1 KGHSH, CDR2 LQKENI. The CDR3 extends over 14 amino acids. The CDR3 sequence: CASSPPSGEAEAFF. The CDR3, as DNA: TGTGCCAGCTCACCACCCTCGGGGGAGGCTGAAGCTTTCTTT.

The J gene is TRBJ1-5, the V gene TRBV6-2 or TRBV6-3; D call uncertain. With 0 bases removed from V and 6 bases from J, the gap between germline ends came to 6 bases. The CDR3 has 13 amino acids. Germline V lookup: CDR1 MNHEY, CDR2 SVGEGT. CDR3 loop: CASSYSRSQPQHF. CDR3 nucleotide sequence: TGTGCCAGCAGTTACTCGAGAAGTCAGCCCCAGCATTTT.

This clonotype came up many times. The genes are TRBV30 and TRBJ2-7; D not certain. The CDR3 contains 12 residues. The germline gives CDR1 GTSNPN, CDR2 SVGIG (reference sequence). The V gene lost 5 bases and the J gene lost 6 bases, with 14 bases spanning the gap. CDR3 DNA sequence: TGTGCCTGGGCCCACCCCGCCGCCGAGCAGTACTTC. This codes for CAWAHPAAEQYF.

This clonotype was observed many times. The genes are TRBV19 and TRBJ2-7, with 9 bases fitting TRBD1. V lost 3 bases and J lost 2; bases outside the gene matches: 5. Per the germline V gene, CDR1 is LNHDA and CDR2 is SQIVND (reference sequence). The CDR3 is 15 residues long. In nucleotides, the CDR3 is TGTGCCAGTAGTATCTCGGGACAGGGCACCTACGAGCAGTACTTC. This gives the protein CASSISGQGTYEQYF.

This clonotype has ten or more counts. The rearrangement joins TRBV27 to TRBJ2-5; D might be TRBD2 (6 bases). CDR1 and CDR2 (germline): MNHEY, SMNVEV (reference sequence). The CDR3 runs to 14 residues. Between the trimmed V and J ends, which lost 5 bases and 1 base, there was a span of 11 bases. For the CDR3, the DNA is TGTGCCAGCAGTCCGACTAGGCTCCAAGAGACCCAGTACTTC. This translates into CASSPTRLQETQYF.

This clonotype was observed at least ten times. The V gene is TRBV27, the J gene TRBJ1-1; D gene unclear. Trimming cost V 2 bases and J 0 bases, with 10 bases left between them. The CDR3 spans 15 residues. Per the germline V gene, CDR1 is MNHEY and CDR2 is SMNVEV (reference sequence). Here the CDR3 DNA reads TGTGCCAGCAGTTTAAAGGTCCAACTGAACACTGAAGCTTTCTTT. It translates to CASSLKVQLNTEAFF.

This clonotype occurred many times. CDR3 DNA: TGTGCTAGTGGTTTGCCCACCTACCGGGCCTCCGAAGATACGCAGTATTTT. Amino acids: CASGLPTYRASEDTQYF. The V call is TRBV12-5, the J call TRBJ2-3, with D uncertain. This CDR3 has 17 amino acids. Trimming took off 2 bases at V and 5 bases at J, with 20 bases between the two ends. CDR1 is LGHNT and CDR2 is FRNRAP in the germline V gene.

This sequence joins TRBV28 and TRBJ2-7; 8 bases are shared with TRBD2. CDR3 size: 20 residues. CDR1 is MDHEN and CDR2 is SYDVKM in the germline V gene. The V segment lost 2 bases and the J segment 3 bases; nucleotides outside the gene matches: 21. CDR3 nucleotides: TGTGCCAGCAGTTTAGGCCCGCACGATCGACGGGCGGGGGGATTCTACGAGCAGTACTTC. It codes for CASSLGPHDRRAGGFYEQYF.

The CDR3 nucleotides are TGTGCCAGCAGCAGGACCGGGACGTATTACGAGCAGTACTTC. Translation gives CASSRTGTYYEQYF. The chain employs TRBV6-1 and TRBJ2-7, with D possibly called TRBD1 or TRBD2 (5 bases each). The CDR3 runs 14 residues. V lost 6 bases to trimming and J lost 4 bases, with 16 bases between them. Germline CDR1 reads MNHNS; CDR2 reads SASEGT.

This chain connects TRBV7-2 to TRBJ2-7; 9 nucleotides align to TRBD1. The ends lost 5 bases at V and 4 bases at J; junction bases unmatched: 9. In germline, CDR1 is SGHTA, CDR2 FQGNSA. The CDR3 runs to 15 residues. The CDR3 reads CASSAYRGPGYEQYF. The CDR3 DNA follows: TGTGCCAGCAGCGCTTACAGGGGGCCCGGGTACGAGCAGTACTTC.

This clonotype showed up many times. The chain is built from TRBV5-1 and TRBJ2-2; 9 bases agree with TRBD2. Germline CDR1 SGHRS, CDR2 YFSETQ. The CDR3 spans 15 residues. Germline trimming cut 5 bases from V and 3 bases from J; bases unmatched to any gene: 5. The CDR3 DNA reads TGCGCCAGCAGTTCCGTAGCGGGAGACACCGGGGAGCTGTTTTTT. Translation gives CASSSVAGDTGELFF.

The CDR3 sequence: CASSFSWANGYTF. CDR3 nucleotide sequence: TGTGCCAGCAGTTTCAGTTGGGCCAATGGCTACACCTTC. The V gene is TRBV28, the J gene TRBJ1-2; D gene unclear. There are 13 residues in the CDR3. Germline V CDR1 and CDR2: MDHEN, SYDVKM. V gave up 3 bases and J gave up 6 bases, with 11 bases separating them.

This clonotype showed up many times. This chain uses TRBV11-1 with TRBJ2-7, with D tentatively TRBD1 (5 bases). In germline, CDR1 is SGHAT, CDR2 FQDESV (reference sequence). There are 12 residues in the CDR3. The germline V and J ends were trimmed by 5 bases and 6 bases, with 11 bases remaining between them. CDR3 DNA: TGTGCCAGCAGCCACTCAGGGCTCGAGCAGTACTTC. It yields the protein CASSHSGLEQYF.

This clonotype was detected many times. The CDR3 region is CASSPGGYSPLHF. DNA for the CDR3: TGTGCCAGCTCACCAGGGGGGTATTCACCCCTCCACTTT. The V call is TRBV18, the J call TRBJ1-6, with D perhaps matching TRBD1 (5 bases). This CDR3 comprises 13 residues. Germline values: CDR1 KGHSH, CDR2 LQKENI. V lost 2 bases and J 8 bases, leaving 7 bases between the germline ends.

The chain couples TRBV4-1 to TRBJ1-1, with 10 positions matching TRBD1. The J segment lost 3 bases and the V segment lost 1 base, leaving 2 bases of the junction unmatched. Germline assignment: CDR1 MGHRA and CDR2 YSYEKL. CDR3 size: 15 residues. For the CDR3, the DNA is TGCGCCAGCAGCCAAGGAGGGACAGGGGACACTGAAGCTTTCTTT. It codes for CASSQGGTGDTEAFF.

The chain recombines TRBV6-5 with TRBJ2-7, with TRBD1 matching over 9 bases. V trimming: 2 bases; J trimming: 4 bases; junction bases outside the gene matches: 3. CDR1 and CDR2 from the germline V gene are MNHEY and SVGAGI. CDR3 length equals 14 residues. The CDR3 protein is CASSYGDREYEQYF. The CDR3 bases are TGTGCCAGCAGTTACGGGGACAGGGAGTACGAGCAGTACTTC.

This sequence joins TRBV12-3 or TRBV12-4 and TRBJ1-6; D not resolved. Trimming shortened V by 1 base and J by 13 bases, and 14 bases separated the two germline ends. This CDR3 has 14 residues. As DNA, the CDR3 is TGTGCCAGCAGTTTAGGTGAGACTGCTAATCCCCTCCACTTT. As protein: CASSLGETANPLHF.

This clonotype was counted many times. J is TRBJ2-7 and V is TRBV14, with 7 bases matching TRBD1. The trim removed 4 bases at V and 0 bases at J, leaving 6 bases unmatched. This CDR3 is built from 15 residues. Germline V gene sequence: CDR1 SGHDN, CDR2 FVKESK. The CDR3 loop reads CASSLTGALSYEQYF. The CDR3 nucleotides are TGTGCCAGCAGCCTTACAGGGGCCCTCTCCTACGAGCAGTACTTC.

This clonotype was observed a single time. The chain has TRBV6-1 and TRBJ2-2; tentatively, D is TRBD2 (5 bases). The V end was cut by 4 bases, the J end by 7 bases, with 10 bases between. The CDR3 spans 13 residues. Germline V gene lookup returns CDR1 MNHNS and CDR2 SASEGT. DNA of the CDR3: TGTGCCAGCAGTGGCAGCCGGGACGGGGAGCTGTTTTTT. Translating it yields CASSGSRDGELFF.

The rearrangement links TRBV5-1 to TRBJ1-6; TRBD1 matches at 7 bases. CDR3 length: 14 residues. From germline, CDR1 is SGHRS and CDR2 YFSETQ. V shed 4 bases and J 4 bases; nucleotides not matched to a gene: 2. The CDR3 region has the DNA TGCGCCAGCAGCCCGGGACAGTATAATTCACCCCTCCACTTT. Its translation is CASSPGQYNSPLHF.

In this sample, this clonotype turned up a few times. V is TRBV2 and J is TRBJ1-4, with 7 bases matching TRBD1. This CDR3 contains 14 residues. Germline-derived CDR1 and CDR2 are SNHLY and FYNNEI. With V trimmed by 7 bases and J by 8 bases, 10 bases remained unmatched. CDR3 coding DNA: TGTGCCAGCACCCGGTCGGGGACAGTCGAAAAACTGTTTTTT. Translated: CASTRSGTVEKLFF.

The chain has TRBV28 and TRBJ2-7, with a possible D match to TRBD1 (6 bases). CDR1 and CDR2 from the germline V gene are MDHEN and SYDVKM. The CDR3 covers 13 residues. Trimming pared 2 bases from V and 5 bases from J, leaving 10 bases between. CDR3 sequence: CASSLTRTDEQYF. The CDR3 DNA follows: TGTGCCAGCAGTTTAACGCGGACAGACGAGCAGTACTTC.

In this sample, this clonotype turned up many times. The CDR3 sequence: CATTTGPGETQYF. CDR3 nucleotide sequence: TGTGCCACTACGACAGGGCCGGGAGAGACCCAGTACTTC. The chain is built from TRBV19 and TRBJ2-5; 7 nucleotides agree with TRBD1. The CDR3 totals 13 residues. CDR1 LNHDA and CDR2 SQIVND come from the germline V gene (reference sequence). The V gene end was trimmed by 10 bases and the J gene end by 4 bases; junction bases not matched to a gene: 9.

The CDR3 nucleotides read TGTGCCAGCAGTGAAAGGTCCGGCGTCTATCAAGGCTACACCTTC. Protein product: CASSERSGVYQGYTF. The genes are TRBV6-1 and TRBJ1-2; D is ambiguous. V shed 2 bases and J shed 8 bases, with 18 bases lying between them. Looked up from germline, CDR1 is MNHNS and CDR2 is SASEGT. The CDR3 has 15 residues.